One T cell receptor beta chain is described in this entry. This clonotype was counted between two and nine times. This receptor's antigen is unknown. Qualities for individual bases were not recorded, and no much larger clone is one base off. The source of the sample is a study of CD8 T cells in ankylosing spondylitis (dated by TCRdb to about 2017). Background for the entire study: To find TCR variants linked to disease, the study profiled T cell receptor beta repertoires in ankylosing spondylitis patients and healthy donors. The full study cohort comprised about 24 ankylosing spondylitis patients and 85 to 120 healthy donors. Peripheral blood was sampled, and synovial fluid was also collected from ankylosing spondylitis patients. What the work shows at the level of the full study, not this receptor alone: The disease-linked clones were reported as significantly enriched in matched synovial fluid samples from ankylosing spondylitis patients. In peripheral blood, the disease-linked clones were found at relatively low frequencies and had a CD8+ phenotype. Some TCR beta motif variants had previously been reported in synovial fluid and blood of reactive arthritis patients, which suggested common disease-initiation mechanisms. A TCR beta motif of fewer than 10 highly homologous amino acid variants appeared characteristic of blood from ankylosing spondylitis patients.

V drops 0 bases and J drops 0 bases, leaving 8 bases in between. Including the terminal cysteine and phenylalanine, the CDR3 comprises 15 residues. Of the read, only the CDR3 DNA is kept; its 45 bases are in frame from base 1. The germline V gene (reference sequence) sets CDR1 to LNHNV and CDR2 to YYDKDF. The instrument was an Illumina HiSeq 2500. TCR beta libraries were prepared by quantitative 5'-RACE with molecular barcodes. The authors' analysis ran thus. A new computational method based on a probabilistic model of VDJ rearrangement was used to identify disease-linked TCR variants. The public reads were run again by TCRdb, first through fastp at Q25 and then through MiXCR, and only productive beta chains were kept. Each CDR3 protein gets just one entry, which takes the most common genes and DNA from the rows behind it. The V and J calls were determined by TCRdb, not by the authors. The table for this sample lists 750,000 to 850,000 distinct CDR3 sequences; about 12% of them were counted only once. The ten largest account for less than 0.65% of the sample.

The sequencing sample was made of blood, either unsorted or a sorted T cell fraction (not recorded which). The sequence joins TRBV15 to TRBJ1-1; the D gene cannot be named for sure. This clonotype was sampled from a male donor with ankylosing spondylitis. The CDR3 amino acid sequence is: CATSRDPVMNTEAFF. In nucleotide form, the sequence is TGTGCCACCAGCAGAGACCCCGTCATGAACACTGAAGCTTTCTTT.